One and the same sample provided the 17 T cell receptor beta chains below, sequenced in a study of blood T cell repertoires in COVID-19. Clones were read by immunoSEQ multiplex PCR, and TCRdb kept only the in-frame ones, dropping some. Among 150,000 to 200,000 clones listed, 88% were seen once. Sample: peripheral blood. The receptors come from a human donor in a cohort sampled during active COVID-19.

The rearrangement links TRBV15 to TRBJ1-2; 10 bases match TRBD1. Germline CDR1 LNHNV, CDR2 YYDKDF (reference sequence). The CDR3 covers 16 residues. Trimming cost V 7 bases and J 0 bases; bases outside gene matches: 8. As DNA, the CDR3 is TGTGCCACCACCTCGGGACAGGGGAAGGCTAACTATGGCTACACCTTC. Amino acids: CATTSGQGKANYGYTF. The variable domain in full, completed from reference TRBV15 and TRBJ1-2, reads DAMVIQNPRYQVTQFGKPVTLSCSQTLNHNVMYWYQQKSSQAPKLLFHYYDKDFNNEADTPDNFQSRRPNTSFCFLDIRSPGLGDTAMYLCATTSGQGKANYGYTFGSGTRLTVV.

The chain has TRBV21-1 and TRBJ2-2; TRBD1, the D gene given by the table, was not confirmed from the DNA. TRBV21-1 is assigned pseudogene status. The CDR3 spans 15 residues. The CDR3 here is CARVADRAFGGELFF. As DNA, the CDR3 is TGTGCCAGGGTTGCGGACAGGGCATTTGGCGGGGAGCTGTTTTTT.

The chain recombines TRBV7-2 with TRBJ1-4; 9 bases line up with TRBD1. The germline CDR1 and CDR2 sequences are SGHTA and FQGNSA. J gave up 0 bases and V 5 bases, and 4 bases lay outside the gene matches. CDR3 length equals 16 residues. The CDR3 DNA reads TGTGCCAGCAGCCTACGACAGGGGGCAACTAATGAAAAACTGTTTTTT. This codes for CASSLRQGATNEKLFF.

J is TRBJ2-2 and V is TRBV5-6, with D possibly matching TRBD1 (6 bases). Germline assignment: CDR1 SGHDT and CDR2 YYEEEE. This CDR3 has 16 residues. V lost 0 bases and J 0 bases, leaving 9 bases between the germline ends. This chain's CDR3 is CASSLGGLTNTGELFF. In DNA form, the CDR3 reads TGTGCCAGCAGCTTGGGGGGGCTCACGAACACCGGGGAGCTGTTTTTT.

This chain uses TRBV6-2 or TRBV6-3 with TRBJ1-2, with a weak D call TRBD1 (5 bases). Germline CDR1 reads MNHEY; CDR2 reads SVGEGT. V was clipped by 5 bases and J by 2 bases, with 15 bases between them. This CDR3 contains 15 residues. This chain's CDR3 is CASSTVDIFNYGYTF. CDR3 coding DNA: TGTGCCAGCAGTACCGTGGACATATTCAACTATGGCTACACCTTC.

Only one count was recorded for this clone. The J gene is TRBJ2-5, the V gene TRBV9, with a tentative D call TRBD1 (5 bases). The CDR3 has 14 amino acids. Trimming removed 0 bases from V and 5 bases from J, with 11 bases in between. Germline CDR1 and CDR2: SGDLS and YYNGEE. Written as DNA, the CDR3 is TGTGCCAGCAGCGTAGGTCAGGGTGGCGAGACCCAGTACTTC. Translating gives CASSVGQGGETQYF.

The rearrangement links TRBV5-4 to TRBJ2-7; 8 bases line up with TRBD1. V lost 4 bases and J lost 0; bases outside the gene matches: 6. CDR1 and CDR2 from the germline V gene are SGHNT and YYREEE (reference sequence). The length of the CDR3 is 15 residues. CDR3 residues: CASSLHRGNSYEQYF. The CDR3 nucleotides are TGTGCCAGCAGCCTTCACAGGGGGAACTCCTACGAGCAGTACTTC. Looking up the rest from reference TRBV5-4 and TRBJ2-7 gives the full variable domain: ETGVTQSPTHLIKTRGQQVTLRCSSQSGHNTVSWYQQALGQGPQFIFQYYREEENGRGNFPPRFSGLQFPNYSSELNVNALELDDSALYLCASSLHRGNSYEQYFGPGTRLTVT.

The chain carries TRBV21-1 and TRBJ2-7; the D call of TRBD1 is as the table states it, not checked on the DNA. TRBV21-1 is described as a pseudogene. This CDR3 spans 11 amino acids. The CDR3 loop reads CASRPTYEQYF. CDR3 nucleotides: TGTGCCAGCAGGCCCACATACGAGCAGTACTTC.

The chain recombines TRBV5-1 with TRBJ1-1; perhaps TRBD1 as D (5 bases). This CDR3 is 13 amino acids long. Trimming shortened V by 7 bases and J by 5 bases, and 15 bases separated the two germline ends. CDR1 and CDR2 from the germline V gene are SGHRS and YFSETQ. CDR3 in DNA: TGCGCCAGCGCTCTCCCCGGGGGGACTGAAGCTTTCTTT. As protein: CASALPGGTEAFF.

This CDR3 is CASSVDRGRNQPQHF. The CDR3 bases are TGTGCCAGCAGCGTCGACAGGGGACGCAATCAGCCCCAGCATTTT. The rearrangement uses TRBV5-6 and TRBJ1-5, with 8 positions matching TRBD1. Germline V gives CDR1 SGHDT, CDR2 YYEEEE. J lost 2 bases, V lost 4 bases, and 5 bases had no gene match. The CDR3 length is 15 residues.

This clone was seen just once. The chain carries TRBV6-5 and TRBJ2-7, with D possibly TRBD1 on 5 matching bases. Germline CDR1 is MNHEY and CDR2 is SVGAGI. The CDR3 runs to 14 residues. Trimming stripped 2 bases from V and 0 bases from J, with 8 bases between. CDR3 sequence reads: CASSYQGNSYEQYF. CDR3 bases: TGTGCCAGCAGTTACCAGGGTAACTCCTACGAGCAGTACTTC.

The V gene is TRBV9, the J gene TRBJ2-1, with 9 bases identical to TRBD2. The V gene's germline CDR1 is SGDLS and CDR2 YYNGEE. The CDR3 contains 14 residues. The trim removed 2 bases at V and 7 bases at J, leaving 4 bases unmatched. The CDR3 nucleotides are TGTGCCAGCAGCGTTAGCGGGAGTTCGAATGAGCAGTTCTTC. Its protein is CASSVSGSSNEQFF.

The gene calls are TRBV6-1 and TRBJ2-1; 11 bases are shared with TRBD2. The germline gives CDR1 MNHNS, CDR2 SASEGT. The CDR3 covers 18 residues. V trimming: 6 bases; J trimming: 0 bases; junction bases outside the gene matches: 10. The CDR3 nucleotides read TGTGCCAGCAGGGAACTAGCGGGGGCCCAGAGCTCCTACAATGAGCAGTTCTTC. Protein product: CASRELAGAQSSYNEQFF.

The rearrangement joins TRBV24-1 to TRBJ1-5; 11 bases are shared with TRBD1. This CDR3 has 15 amino acids. Germline V CDR1 and CDR2: KGHDR, SFDVKD. V lost 4 bases and J lost 5; bases outside the gene matches: 3. CDR3 in amino acids: CATSDGQGAHQPQHF. CDR3 DNA: TGTGCCACCAGTGACGGACAGGGGGCACATCAGCCCCAGCATTTT.

The rearrangement joins TRBV19 to TRBJ2-2, with 7 bases fitting TRBD2. The CDR3 totals 15 residues. The germline V gene has CDR1 LNHDA and CDR2 SQIVND (reference sequence). Trimming at V came to 6 bases and at J to 0 bases, leaving 4 bases not matched to a gene. The CDR3 loop reads CASSFGGANTGELFF. DNA for the CDR3: TGTGCCAGTAGCTTTGGGGGGGCGAACACCGGGGAGCTGTTTTTT. The full variable domain, with the rest looked up from reference TRBV19 and TRBJ2-2, is DGGITQSPKYLFRKEGQNVTLSCEQNLNHDAMYWYRQDPGQGLRLIYYSQIVNDFQKGDIAEGYSVSREKKESFPLTVTSAQKNPTAFYLCASSFGGANTGELFFGEGSRLTVL.

The CDR3 sequence is CASSQLAGGTDTQYF. The CDR3 DNA is TGTGCCAGCAGTCAACTAGCGGGGGGGACAGATACGCAGTATTTT. The chain combines TRBV6-1 with TRBJ2-3, with 13 bases aligning to TRBD2. The CDR3 spans 15 residues. CDR1 is MNHNS, CDR2 SASEGT, per germline. V shed 5 bases, J shed 3 bases, and the junction held 2 bases outside the gene matches.

The chain couples TRBV6-5 to TRBJ2-7, with D maybe TRBD1 (6 bases). The CDR3 sequence is 16 residues long. CDR1 and CDR2 (germline): MNHEY, SVGAGI. The ends were cut back, 0 bases at V and 7 bases at J, with 19 bases in the middle. CDR3 in amino acids: CASSYSWDTSTREQYF. The CDR3 DNA reads TGTGCCAGCAGTTACTCGTGGGACACCTCAACACGGGAGCAGTACTTC.